Listed below are T cell receptor beta chains from one sample, sequenced in a study of OX40 agonist ivuxolimab in advanced cancers. The assay was immunoSEQ multiplex PCR, and TCRdb's table has in-frame clones only and misses some. The sample comprises 55,000 to 65,000 clones, around 84% of which are singletons, and 2.1% rests with the top ten. Sample: CD4+ or CD8+ T cells sorted from blood, taken in a trial of the OX40 agonist ivuxolimab. The receptors were gathered from an adult with an advanced solid tumor such as melanoma, head and neck, liver or kidney cancer. The CDR3 runs from the conserved cysteine through the conserved F or W. Fields, in order: D gene, clone size, V gene, J gene, CDR3 DNA, CDR3 protein. A D gene is named only where the DNA matches it firmly. Expanded clones get a size class; other rows say once, few or many, or leave the size out.

D: TRBD2
size: .
V: TRBV27
J: TRBJ2-3
DNA: TGTGCCAGCAGTCCTATCGGGGGGGCAGATACGCAGTATTTT
CDR3: CASSPIGGADTQYF

D: TRBD2
size: .
V: TRBV28
J: TRBJ2-5
DNA: TGTGCCAGCAGACGGACGGGGGGGCCATCGGAGACCCAGTACTTC
CDR3: CASRRTGGPSETQYF

D: .
size: once
V: TRBV11-2
J: TRBJ2-7
DNA: TGTGCCAGCAGCTCTATGTCCTTTACGGCCTCCAGCGAGCAGTACTTC
CDR3: CASSSMSFTASSEQYF

D: .
size: .
V: TRBV10-1
J: TRBJ2-5
DNA: TGCGCCAGCAGCGCTGGACACGGGCAAGAGACCCAGTACTTC
CDR3: CASSAGHGQETQYF

D: .
size: .
V: TRBV28
J: TRBJ1-2
DNA: TGTGCCAGCAGGGACAGTACAAACTATGGCTACACCTTC
CDR3: CASRDSTNYGYTF

D: TRBD1
size: .
V: TRBV4-2
J: TRBJ2-7
DNA: TGTGCCAGCAGCCAAGGAGACCCGGGACAGCATTACGAGCAGTACTTC
CDR3: CASSQGDPGQHYEQYF

D: TRBD1
size: .
V: TRBV15
J: TRBJ1-5
DNA: TGTGCCACCAGCAGAGTCGGGGGACAGGGGGCTTACAATCAGCCCCAGCATTTT
CDR3: CATSRVGGQGAYNQPQHF

D: .
size: .
V: TRBV7-3
J: TRBJ2-7
DNA: TGTGCCAGCAGCTCCGGGTCCTCCACCGAGCAGTACTTC
CDR3: CASSSGSSTEQYF

D: TRBD2
size: .
V: TRBV4-1
J: TRBJ2-5
DNA: TGCGCCAGCAGCCCCTCACCTGGGCTAGCGGAGTACTTC
CDR3: CASSPSPGLAEYF

D: TRBD1
size: .
V: TRBV7-3
J: TRBJ1-6
DNA: TGTGCCAGCAGCATCACCGGGACAGGGGTTTTTTATTCACCCCTCCACTTT
CDR3: CASSITGTGVFYSPLHF

D: .
size: .
V: TRBV28
J: TRBJ2-2
DNA: TGTGCCAGCGTATCGTTGGGTTCGATATTAACTAACACCGGGGAGCTGTTTTTT
CDR3: CASVSLGSILTNTGELFF

D: TRBD1
size: .
V: TRBV19
J: TRBJ1-5
DNA: TGTGCCAGTAGGAACAGGGGGTTAGGCAATCAGCCCCAGCATTTT
CDR3: CASRNRGLGNQPQHF

D: .
size: .
V: TRBV20-1
J: TRBJ1-1
DNA: TGCAGTGCCAGACTGGGGGCTGAAGCTTTCTTT
CDR3: CSARLGAEAFF

D: TRBD2
size: .
V: TRBV18
J: TRBJ2-2
DNA: TGTGCCAGCTCACCACTAGCGGGTAGCGCGAACACCGGGGAGCTGTTTTTT
CDR3: CASSPLAGSANTGELFF

D: .
size: .
V: TRBV11-2
J: TRBJ2-1
DNA: TGTGCCAGCAGCTTAGACGGGGGAGGCGATGAGCAGTTCTTC
CDR3: CASSLDGGGDEQFF

D: .
size: .
V: TRBV28
J: TRBJ2-3
DNA: TGTGCCAGCAGATGGACCACAGATACGCAGTATTTT
CDR3: CASRWTTDTQYF

D: .
size: .
V: TRBV7-2
J: TRBJ2-3
DNA: TGTGCCAGCAGCCTCAGTGGGGGACACGGAATTTTAGATACGCAGTATTTT
CDR3: CASSLSGGHGILDTQYF

D: .
size: .
V: TRBV5-4
J: TRBJ1-1
DNA: TGTGCCAGCAGCAAGACCGACGGGAACACTGAAGCTTTCTTT
CDR3: CASSKTDGNTEAFF

D: TRBD1
size: medium-sized
V: TRBV27
J: TRBJ1-2
DNA: TGTGCCAGCAGTTTGGGGCCTCCTTGGGTTACAGGGGAGGCCACCACCTATGGCTACACCTTC
CDR3: CASSLGPPWVTGEATTYGYTF

D: .
size: .
V: TRBV5-6
J: TRBJ2-7
DNA: TGTGCCAGCAGCTTTGGTGGGGTGACCTACGAGCAGTACTTC
CDR3: CASSFGGVTYEQYF

D: .
size: .
V: TRBV7-2
J: TRBJ2-7
DNA: TGTGCCAGCAGCCCCCGGGTAGGGTACGAGCAGTACTTC
CDR3: CASSPRVGYEQYF

D: TRBD1
size: .
V: TRBV28
J: TRBJ1-2
DNA: TGTGCCACCTTTACGGGGGGGACAGGGAAAGGCTACACCTTC
CDR3: CATFTGGTGKGYTF

D: TRBD2
size: .
V: TRBV11-3
J: TRBJ2-1
DNA: TGTGCCAGCAGCTTAGCTAGCGGGAGTGGGAATGAGCAGTTCTTC
CDR3: CASSLASGSGNEQFF

D: TRBD1
size: .
V: TRBV12-5
J: TRBJ2-3
DNA: TGTGCTAGTGCCCTGAACGGGGCGGGACAGGGGGCAGATACGCAGTATTTT
CDR3: CASALNGAGQGADTQYF

D: .
size: .
V: TRBV18
J: TRBJ2-3
DNA: TGTGCCAGCTCACCGGGGGAGGTGACAGATACGCAGTATTTT
CDR3: CASSPGEVTDTQYF

D: TRBD2
size: .
V: TRBV25-1
J: TRBJ2-3
DNA: TGTGCCAGCAACCCCCTAGCGGGAAACGGGGCAGATACGCAGTATTTT
CDR3: CASNPLAGNGADTQYF

D: .
size: .
V: TRBV19
J: TRBJ2-5
DNA: TGTGCCAGTAGTATAGGGACAGCGGAGACCCAGTACTTC
CDR3: CASSIGTAETQYF